This T cell receptor beta chain was recovered during a study of blood T cell repertoires in COVID-19. Study context: Sources were T cells, B-cell-depleted T cells, or PBMCs; the material itself was cDNA or gDNA.

Generated by immunoSEQ multiplex PCR, the TCRdb table keeps only in-frame clones and is missing some. The sample holds 250,000 to 300,000 clones, 89% seen once. The source of this sequence is a woman aged 55-70 years with acute or convalescent COVID-19. Material for sequencing was peripheral blood.

CDR3 sequence (DNA): TGTGCCAGATCGGCTAGGCTCCCTCCCGGGGAGCTGTTTTTT. This codes for CARSARLPPGELFF. V and J are TRBV30 and TRBJ2-2, with D unclear. CDR1 GTSNPN and CDR2 SVGIG come from the germline V gene (reference sequence). This CDR3 comprises 14 residues. V was shortened by 8 bases and J by 6 bases, with 19 bases between the two germline ends.